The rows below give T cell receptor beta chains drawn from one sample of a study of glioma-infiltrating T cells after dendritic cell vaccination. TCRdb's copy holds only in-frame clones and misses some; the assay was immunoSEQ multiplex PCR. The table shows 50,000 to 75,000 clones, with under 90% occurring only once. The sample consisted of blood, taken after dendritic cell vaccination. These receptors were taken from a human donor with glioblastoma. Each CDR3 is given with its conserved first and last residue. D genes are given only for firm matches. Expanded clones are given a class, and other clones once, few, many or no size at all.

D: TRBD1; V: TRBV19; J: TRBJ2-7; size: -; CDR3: CASSRSWTGLVEQYF; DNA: TGTGCCAGTAGTAGGTCCTGGACAGGGTTGGTCGAGCAGTACTTC
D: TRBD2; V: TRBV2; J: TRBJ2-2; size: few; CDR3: CASTTSGGTVNTGELFF; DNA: TGTGCCAGCACCACTAGCGGGGGGACTGTTAACACCGGGGAGCTGTTTTTT
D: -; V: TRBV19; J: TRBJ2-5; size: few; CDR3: CASSMGRIIQETQYF; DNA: TGTGCCAGTAGTATGGGGCGGATTATCCAAGAGACCCAGTACTTC
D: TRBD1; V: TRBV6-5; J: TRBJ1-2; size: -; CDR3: CASSSRQGRYGYTF; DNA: TGTGCCAGCAGTTCAAGACAGGGCCGATATGGCTACACCTTC
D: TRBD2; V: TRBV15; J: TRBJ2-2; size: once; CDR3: CATSRDPLAGGPTGELFF; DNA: TGTGCCACCAGCAGAGATCCGCTAGCGGGGGGCCCCACCGGGGAGCTGTTTTTT
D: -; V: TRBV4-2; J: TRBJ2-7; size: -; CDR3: CASSQVDAREQYF; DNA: TGTGCCAGCAGCCAAGTAGATGCGCGCGAGCAGTACTTC
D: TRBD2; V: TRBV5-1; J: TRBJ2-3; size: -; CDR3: CASKTGGYTDTQYF; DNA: TGCGCCAGCAAGACGGGGGGGTACACAGATACGCAGTATTTT
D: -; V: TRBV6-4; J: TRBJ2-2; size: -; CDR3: CASREDSVTGELFF; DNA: TGTGCCAGCAGGGAGGACAGTGTCACCGGGGAGCTGTTTTTT
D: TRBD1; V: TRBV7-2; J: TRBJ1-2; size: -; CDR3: CASSLADRGGGYTF; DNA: TGTGCCAGCAGCTTAGCGGACAGGGGCGGTGGCTACACCTTC
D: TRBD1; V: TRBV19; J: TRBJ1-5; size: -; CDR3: CASSISTGGKNQPQHF; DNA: TGTGCCAGTAGTATTAGTACAGGGGGCAAGAATCAGCCCCAGCATTTT
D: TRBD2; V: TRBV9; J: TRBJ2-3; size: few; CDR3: CASSVGPGGYTDTQYF; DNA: TGTGCCAGCAGCGTAGGGCCGGGGGGGTACACAGATACGCAGTATTTT
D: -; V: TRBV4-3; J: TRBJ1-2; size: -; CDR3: CASSQISTGGMEDYTF; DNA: TGCGCCAGCAGCCAAATATCGACGGGCGGGATGGAGGACTACACCTTC
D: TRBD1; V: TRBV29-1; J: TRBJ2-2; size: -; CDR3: CSVGDRTDTGELFF; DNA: TGCAGCGTCGGGGACAGGACGGACACCGGGGAGCTGTTTTTT